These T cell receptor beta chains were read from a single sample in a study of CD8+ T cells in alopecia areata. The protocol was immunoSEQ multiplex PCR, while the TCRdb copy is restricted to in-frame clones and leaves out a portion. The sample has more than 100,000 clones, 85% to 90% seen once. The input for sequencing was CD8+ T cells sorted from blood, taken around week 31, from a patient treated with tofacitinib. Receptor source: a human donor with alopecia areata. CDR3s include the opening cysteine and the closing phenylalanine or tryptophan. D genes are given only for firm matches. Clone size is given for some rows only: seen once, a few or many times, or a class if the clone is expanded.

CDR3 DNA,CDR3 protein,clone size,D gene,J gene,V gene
TGTGCCAGCAGTTCTCCGGCGAACACTGAAGCTTTCTTT,CASSSPANTEAFF,.,.,TRBJ1-1,TRBV7-9
TGTGCCAGCAGCCTACTACCTGAAGCTTTCTTT,CASSLLPEAFF,few,.,TRBJ1-1,TRBV7-9
TGCGCCAGCACCCCGAACAGGGGGCCAAGTAGCAATCAGCCCCAGCATTTT,CASTPNRGPSSNQPQHF,.,TRBD1,TRBJ1-5,TRBV23-1
TGCGCCAGCAGCGCGGACGGAGACTCCTACGAGCAGTACTTC,CASSADGDSYEQYF,.,.,TRBJ2-7,TRBV5-1
TGTGCCAGCAGCTTGGAGGCGACAGGGGAGGGGGAAAAACTGTTTTTT,CASSLEATGEGEKLFF,.,TRBD1,TRBJ1-4,TRBV5-6
TGTGCCAGCAGTGAAGGAGGGAGTCCCAATGAGCAGTTCTTC,CASSEGGSPNEQFF,.,.,TRBJ2-1,TRBV2
TGCGCCAGCAGCCCCCTCGGGCAGGGGTTAAACTATGGCTACACCTTC,CASSPLGQGLNYGYTF,.,.,TRBJ1-2,TRBV5-1
TGTGCCAGCAGCGTAGATGGGACCACCTCGGGTGAGCAGTTCTTC,CASSVDGTTSGEQFF,.,.,TRBJ2-1,TRBV9
TGTGCCAGCAGTGAATATCCGGACACTAGCACAGATACGCAGTATTTT,CASSEYPDTSTDTQYF,.,.,TRBJ2-3,TRBV25-1
TGTGCCAGCAGCCAAGGGACACAAGAGACCCAGTACTTC,CASSQGTQETQYF,.,.,TRBJ2-5,TRBV9
TGTGCCAGCAGCTTAGGGGCCTTCCCATACGAGCAGTACTTC,CASSLGAFPYEQYF,.,.,TRBJ2-7,TRBV13
TGTGCCAGCAGTACTTACAGGGGGCAGGATGAGCAGTTCTTC,CASSTYRGQDEQFF,few,TRBD1,TRBJ2-1,TRBV27
TGTGCCAGCAGCTTTGGGGGGCAGGGGACAGATACGCAGTATTTT,CASSFGGQGTDTQYF,.,.,TRBJ2-3,TRBV5-6
TGTGCCAGCAGCTTGGGCGGCCATGGCTACACCTTC,CASSLGGHGYTF,once,.,TRBJ1-2,TRBV5-6
TGTGCCAGCAGCTCCCTTTACAGGGGGAACTACGAGCAGTACTTC,CASSSLYRGNYEQYF,.,TRBD1,TRBJ2-7,TRBV5-6
TGTGCCAGCAGTTCGCCCATAAAGACGGGTACCTACGAGCAGTACTTC,CASSSPIKTGTYEQYF,.,.,TRBJ2-7,TRBV27
TGCGCCAGCAGCCAAGCGGATACCTACAATGAGCAGTTCTTC,CASSQADTYNEQFF,.,.,TRBJ2-1,TRBV4-1
TGTGCCAGCAGTGTGGGGACAGGACCAGCAGATACGCAGTATTTT,CASSVGTGPADTQYF,once,TRBD1,TRBJ2-3,TRBV25-1
TGTGCCAGCAGGCAACAATCCTACACCTTC,CASRQQSYTF,.,.,TRBJ1-2,TRBV2
TGTGCCTGGAGTAAGGGGGAGGGAGGAACCCAGTACTTC,CAWSKGEGGTQYF,.,.,TRBJ2-5,TRBV30
TGTGCCAGCAGTTTACCTGGCACCGGGGAGCTGTTTTTT,CASSLPGTGELFF,.,.,TRBJ2-2,TRBV27
TGTGCCAGCATGGGGGATACGCAGTATTTT,CASMGDTQYF,medium-sized,.,TRBJ2-3,TRBV6-5
TGTGCCATCAGTGAGTCGCAGGCCAGGGACATTCAGTACTTC,CAISESQARDIQYF,once,.,TRBJ2-4,TRBV10-3
TGTGCCAGCAGCCCGGACTACTCCACCGGGGAGCTGTTTTTT,CASSPDYSTGELFF,.,.,TRBJ2-2,TRBV7-9
TGTGCCAGAGCTGGGGATTCGAACACCGGGGAGCTGTTTTTT,CARAGDSNTGELFF,.,.,TRBJ2-2,TRBV2
TGTGCCAGCAGTCCCGGGACTAGCGGTTACAATGAGCAGTTCTTC,CASSPGTSGYNEQFF,.,TRBD2,TRBJ2-1,TRBV27
TGTGCCAGCAGCTTGCTAGGCGGGGGGGCCGCTAGCACAGATACGCAGTATTTT,CASSLLGGGAASTDTQYF,few,TRBD2,TRBJ2-3,TRBV5-4
TGTGCCAGCAGCCAAGGAGCCGGGACTAGCAGCACCGGGAGCTCCTACGAGCAGTACTTC,CASSQGAGTSSTGSSYEQYF,once,TRBD2,TRBJ2-7,TRBV14
TGTGCCAGCAGCCAAGGGGGAAACTATGGCTACACCTTC,CASSQGGNYGYTF,.,.,TRBJ1-2,TRBV14
TGCAGCGTAAAGACGGAAGAGACCCAGTACTTC,CSVKTEETQYF,.,.,TRBJ2-5,TRBV29-1
TGTGCCAGCAGTGAGGGTAGCAATCAGCCCCAGCATTTT,CASSEGSNQPQHF,.,.,TRBJ1-5,TRBV6-4
TGCGCCAGCAGCCAAGTGCTAGGGACGACAACTAATGAAAAACTGTTTTTT,CASSQVLGTTTNEKLFF,.,.,TRBJ1-4,TRBV4-1
TGTGCCAGCAGCCTAGAGGCCTCCGAGCAGTACTTC,CASSLEASEQYF,.,.,TRBJ2-7,TRBV11-2
TGTGCCAGTGGCGGGGGGGGCGATGGCTACACCTTC,CASGGGGDGYTF,once,.,TRBJ1-2,TRBV19
TGTGCCAGCAGTCCGATCGGGGGTCAGCCCCAGCATTTT,CASSPIGGQPQHF,.,.,TRBJ1-5,TRBV27
TGCGCCAGCAGTGAGCCTCTCACCGGGGAGCTGTTTTTT,CASSEPLTGELFF,.,.,TRBJ2-2,TRBV10-2
TGTGCCACCAGCTGGGGGTGGGACGAAGATACGCAGTATTTT,CATSWGWDEDTQYF,.,.,TRBJ2-3,TRBV15
TGTGCCAGCAGCTCACCGCTTGTTGCTAACTATAGCTACACCTTC,CASSSPLVANYSYTF,once,.,TRBJ1-2,TRBV13
TGTGCCAGCAGCCCCACACTAGCGGGAGTTCTTGAGCAGTTCTTC,CASSPTLAGVLEQFF,few,TRBD2,TRBJ2-1,TRBV7-6
TGCGCCAGCAGCTGGGACGCGGGGGGTAAGAACACTGAAGCTTTCTTT,CASSWDAGGKNTEAFF,.,.,TRBJ1-1,TRBV5-1
TGCGCCAGCAGCCACCCTGAGAGCTCCTACAATGAGCAGTTCTTC,CASSHPESSYNEQFF,.,.,TRBJ2-1,TRBV5-1
TGTGCCAGCAGCTTATTTCTGGGCTACGAGCAGTACTTC,CASSLFLGYEQYF,few,.,TRBJ2-7,TRBV7-2
TGCGCCAGCAGCCAAGGGGACAGGGGTATACGAGGTGAGCAGTTCTTC,CASSQGDRGIRGEQFF,.,TRBD1,TRBJ2-1,TRBV4-1
TGTGCCAGCAGCTCGGGACAGGGGGCGATTTCGGCTGAAGCTTTCTTT,CASSSGQGAISAEAFF,.,TRBD1,TRBJ1-1,TRBV7-6
TGTGCCACCGGCGAGATACTAGCGGGGGGATACGAGCAGTACTTC,CATGEILAGGYEQYF,.,TRBD2,TRBJ2-7,TRBV10-3
TGTGCCAGCAGCTTAGGGAGGAGCGGACAGCCCCAGCATTTT,CASSLGRSGQPQHF,.,.,TRBJ1-5,TRBV5-5
TGTGCCAGCAGCTTGGCGTTTAGCGGGGGCACAGATACGCAGTATTTT,CASSLAFSGGTDTQYF,.,TRBD2,TRBJ2-3,TRBV5-6
TGTGCCATCAGTGAGGGCTACGCCTCCACTGGAAACACCATATATTTT,CAISEGYASTGNTIYF,.,.,TRBJ1-3,TRBV10-3
TGTGCCATCAGTGAGGACAGAATATCCTACGAGCAGTACTTC,CAISEDRISYEQYF,.,.,TRBJ2-7,TRBV10-3
TGTGCCAGCACCCAAGTGGGGTATGAGCAGTTCTTC,CASTQVGYEQFF,.,.,TRBJ2-1,TRBV7-2
TGTGCCAGCAGCTTCCCCCGTTTGGACCAGACCTACGAGCAGTACTTC,CASSFPRLDQTYEQYF,.,.,TRBJ2-7,TRBV7-9
TGTGCCTGGAGGGTGCCAGGGAGCTACTATGGCTACACCTTC,CAWRVPGSYYGYTF,.,.,TRBJ1-2,TRBV30
TGTGCCTGGAGTGTGATAACTGAAGCTTTCTTT,CAWSVITEAFF,.,.,TRBJ1-1,TRBV30
TGTGCCAGCAGTGTTTCCGGGGGCTCCTACAATGAGCAGTTCTTC,CASSVSGGSYNEQFF,.,.,TRBJ2-1,TRBV2
TGCAGCGTTGTGGGGGTTGAAGCTTTCTTT,CSVVGVEAFF,once,.,TRBJ1-1,TRBV29-1
TGTGCCAGCAGTTCCCAACTCTACAATGAGCAGTTCTTC,CASSSQLYNEQFF,few,.,TRBJ2-1,TRBV28
TGTGCCAGCACCATCGACAGGACGAACACCGGGGAGCTGTTTTTT,CASTIDRTNTGELFF,.,.,TRBJ2-2,TRBV27